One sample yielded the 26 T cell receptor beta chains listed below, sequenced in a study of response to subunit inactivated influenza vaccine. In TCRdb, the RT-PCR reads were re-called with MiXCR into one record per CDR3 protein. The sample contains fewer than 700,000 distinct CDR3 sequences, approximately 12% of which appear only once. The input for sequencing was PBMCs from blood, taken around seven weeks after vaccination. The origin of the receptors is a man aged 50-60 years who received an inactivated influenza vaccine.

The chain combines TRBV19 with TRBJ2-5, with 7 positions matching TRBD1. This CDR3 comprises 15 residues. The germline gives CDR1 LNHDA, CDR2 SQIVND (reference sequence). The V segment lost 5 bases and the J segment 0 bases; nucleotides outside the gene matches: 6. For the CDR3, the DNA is TGTGCCAGTAGTTCACAGGGGACGTACCAAGAGACCCAGTACTTC. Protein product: CASSSQGTYQETQYF.

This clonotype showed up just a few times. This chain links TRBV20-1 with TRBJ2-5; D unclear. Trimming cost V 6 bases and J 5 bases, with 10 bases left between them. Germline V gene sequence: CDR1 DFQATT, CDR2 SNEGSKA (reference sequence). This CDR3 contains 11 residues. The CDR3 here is CSAFLGETQYF. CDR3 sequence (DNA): TGCAGTGCGTTTCTAGGGGAGACCCAGTACTTC.

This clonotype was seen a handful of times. CDR3 residues: CSARALSGPTSSTDTQYF. CDR3 nucleotide sequence: TGCAGTGCTAGAGCCCTCAGCGGGCCCACGTCTAGCACAGATACGCAGTATTTT. The chain recombines TRBV20-1 with TRBJ2-3, with a weak D call TRBD2 (6 bases). The V end was cut by 1 base, the J end by 0 bases, with 20 bases between. The germline V gene encodes CDR1 DFQATT and CDR2 SNEGSKA (reference sequence). There are 18 residues in the CDR3.

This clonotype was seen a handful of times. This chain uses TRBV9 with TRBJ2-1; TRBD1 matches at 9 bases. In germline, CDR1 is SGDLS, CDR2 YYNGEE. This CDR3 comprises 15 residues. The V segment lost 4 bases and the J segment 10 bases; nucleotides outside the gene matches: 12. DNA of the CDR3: TGTGCCAGCAGCCCAGGGACAGGGCGTGGAGTGGAGCAGTTCTTC. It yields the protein CASSPGTGRGVEQFF.

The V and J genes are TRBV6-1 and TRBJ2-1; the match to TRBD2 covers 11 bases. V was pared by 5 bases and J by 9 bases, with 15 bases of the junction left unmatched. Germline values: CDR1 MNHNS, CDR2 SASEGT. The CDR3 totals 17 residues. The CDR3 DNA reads TGTGCCAGCAGTAAACGGGGTACTAGCGGGGGTGTGGGTGAGCAGTTCTTC. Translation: CASSKRGTSGGVGEQFF.

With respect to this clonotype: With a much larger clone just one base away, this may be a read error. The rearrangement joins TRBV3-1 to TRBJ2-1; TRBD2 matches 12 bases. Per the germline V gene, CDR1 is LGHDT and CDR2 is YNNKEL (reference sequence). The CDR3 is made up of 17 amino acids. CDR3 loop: CACSQGGGLAGYNEQFF. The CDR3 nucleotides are TGTGCCTGCAGCCAAGGCGGGGGACTAGCGGGCTACAATGAGCAGTTCTTC.

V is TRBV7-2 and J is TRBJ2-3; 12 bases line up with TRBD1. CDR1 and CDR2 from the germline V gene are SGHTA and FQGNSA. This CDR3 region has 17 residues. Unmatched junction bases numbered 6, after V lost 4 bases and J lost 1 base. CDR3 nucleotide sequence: TGTGCCAGCAGCTCCCGGGACAGGGGGCGCGGCACAGATACGCAGTATTTT. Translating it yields CASSSRDRGRGTDTQYF. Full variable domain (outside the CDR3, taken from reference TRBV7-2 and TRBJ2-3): GAGVSQSPSNKVTEKGKDVELRCDPISGHTALYWYRQSLGQGLEFLIYFQGNSAPDKSGLPSDRFSAERTGGSVSTLTIQRTQQEDSAVYLCASSSRDRGRGTDTQYFGPGTRLTVL.

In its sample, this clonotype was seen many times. The CDR3 loop reads CASSPRGQGNYEQYF. The CDR3 DNA sequence: TGTGCCAGCAGCCCGCGGGGACAGGGCAACTACGAGCAGTACTTC. The rearrangement links TRBV7-8 to TRBJ2-7, with 9 nucleotides matching TRBD1. The germline gives CDR1 SGHVS, CDR2 FQNEAQ. Unmatched junction bases numbered 8, after V lost 5 bases and J lost 3 bases. The CDR3 runs to 15 residues.

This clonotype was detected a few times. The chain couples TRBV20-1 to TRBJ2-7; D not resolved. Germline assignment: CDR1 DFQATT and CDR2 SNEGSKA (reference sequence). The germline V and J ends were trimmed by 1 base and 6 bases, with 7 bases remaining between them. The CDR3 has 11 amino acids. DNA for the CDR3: TGCAGTGCTAGAGCCTCGGGCGAGCAGTACTTC. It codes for CSARASGEQYF.

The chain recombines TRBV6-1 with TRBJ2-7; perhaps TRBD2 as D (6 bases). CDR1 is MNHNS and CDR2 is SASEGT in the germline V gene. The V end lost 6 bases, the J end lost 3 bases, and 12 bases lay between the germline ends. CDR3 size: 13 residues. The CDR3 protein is CASSATRFYEQYF. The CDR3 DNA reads TGTGCCAGCAGCGCGACTAGATTCTACGAGCAGTACTTC.

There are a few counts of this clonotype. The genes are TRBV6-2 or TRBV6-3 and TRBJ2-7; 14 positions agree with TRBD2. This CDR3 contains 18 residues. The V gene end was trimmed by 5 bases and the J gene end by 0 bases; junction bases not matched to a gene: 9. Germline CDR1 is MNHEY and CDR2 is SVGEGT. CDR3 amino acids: CASSPGLAGGLLSYEQYF. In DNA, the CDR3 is TGTGCCAGCAGTCCAGGACTAGCGGGAGGCCTCCTCTCCTACGAGCAGTACTTC.

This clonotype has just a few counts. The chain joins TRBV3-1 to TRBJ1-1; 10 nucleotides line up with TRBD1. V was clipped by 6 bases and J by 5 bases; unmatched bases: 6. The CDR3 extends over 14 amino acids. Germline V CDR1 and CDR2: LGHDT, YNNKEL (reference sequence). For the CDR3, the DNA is TGTGCCAGCAGTGGGACAGGGGTTGAAACTGAAGCTTTCTTT. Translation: CASSGTGVETEAFF.

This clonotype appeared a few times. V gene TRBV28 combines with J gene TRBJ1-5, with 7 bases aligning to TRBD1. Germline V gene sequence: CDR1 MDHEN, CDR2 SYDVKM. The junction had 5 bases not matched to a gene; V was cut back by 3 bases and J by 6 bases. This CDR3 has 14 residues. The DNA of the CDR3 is TGTGCCAGCAGTTTCCGACAGGGTGGTCAGCCCCAGCATTTT. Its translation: CASSFRQGGQPQHF.

The CDR3 spells CASSLVSGGTGEFYEQYF. Written as DNA, the CDR3 is TGTGCCAGCAGCTTAGTGTCTGGTGGGACAGGGGAATTCTACGAGCAGTACTTC. The J gene is TRBJ2-7, the V gene TRBV7-6; 10 bases fit TRBD1. CDR1 SGHVS and CDR2 FNYEAQ come from the germline V gene. Trimming took 1 base from V and 3 from J; bases not matched to a gene: 12. The CDR3 loop spans 18 amino acids.

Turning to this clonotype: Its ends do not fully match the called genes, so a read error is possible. The CDR3 bases are TGTACCAGCAGTTTAGACTATCGGGACAGGGGACCCTCCTACAATGAGCAGTTCTTC. This translates into CTSSLDYRDRGPSYNEQFF. The rearrangement uses TRBV12-3 or TRBV12-4 and TRBJ2-1; TRBD1 agrees at 10 bases. The CDR3 loop spans 19 amino acids.

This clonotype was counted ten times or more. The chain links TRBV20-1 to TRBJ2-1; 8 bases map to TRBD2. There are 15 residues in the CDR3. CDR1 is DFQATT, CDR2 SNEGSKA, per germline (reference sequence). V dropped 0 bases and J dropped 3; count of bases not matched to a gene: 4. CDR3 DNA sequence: TGCAGTGCTAGAGACCCTAGCGGGTACTACAATGAGCAGTTCTTC. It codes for CSARDPSGYYNEQFF.

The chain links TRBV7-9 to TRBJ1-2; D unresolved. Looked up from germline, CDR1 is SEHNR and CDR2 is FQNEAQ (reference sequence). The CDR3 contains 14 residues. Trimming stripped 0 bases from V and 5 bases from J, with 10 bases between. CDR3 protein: CASSLAQGLYGYTF. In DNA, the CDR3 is TGTGCCAGCAGCTTAGCGCAAGGGCTATATGGCTACACCTTC.

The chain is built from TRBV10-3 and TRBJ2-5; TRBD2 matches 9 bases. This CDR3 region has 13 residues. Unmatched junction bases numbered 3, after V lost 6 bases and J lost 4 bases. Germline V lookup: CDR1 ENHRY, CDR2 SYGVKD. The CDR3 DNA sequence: TGTGCCATCAGCGGGACTAGCACAGAGACCCAGTACTTC. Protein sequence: CAISGTSTETQYF.

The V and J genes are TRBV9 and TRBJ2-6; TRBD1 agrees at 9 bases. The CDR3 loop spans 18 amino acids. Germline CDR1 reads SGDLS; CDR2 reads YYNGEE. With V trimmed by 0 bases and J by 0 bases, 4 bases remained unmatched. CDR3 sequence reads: CASSVEGTGSSGANVLTF. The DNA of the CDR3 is TGTGCCAGCAGCGTAGAAGGGACAGGGAGCTCTGGGGCCAACGTCCTGACTTTC.

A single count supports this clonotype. In DNA form, the CDR3 reads TGCAGCACCCTCGCCCCCGACGACTCCGCGGCTGGGACCCAGTACTTC. It specifies CSTLAPDDSAAGTQYF. The gene calls are TRBV29-1 and TRBJ2-5, with D unclear. Trimming pared 8 bases from V and 7 bases from J, leaving 29 bases between. The CDR3 length is 16 residues. From germline, CDR1 is SQVTM and CDR2 ANQGSEA.

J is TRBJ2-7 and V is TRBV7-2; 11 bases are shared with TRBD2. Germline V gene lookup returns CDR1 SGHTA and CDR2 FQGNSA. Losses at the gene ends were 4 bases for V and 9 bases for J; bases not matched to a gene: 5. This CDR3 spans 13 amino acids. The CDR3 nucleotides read TGTGCCAGCAGCTCGACTAGCGGGGTCGCGCAGTACTTC. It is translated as CASSSTSGVAQYF.

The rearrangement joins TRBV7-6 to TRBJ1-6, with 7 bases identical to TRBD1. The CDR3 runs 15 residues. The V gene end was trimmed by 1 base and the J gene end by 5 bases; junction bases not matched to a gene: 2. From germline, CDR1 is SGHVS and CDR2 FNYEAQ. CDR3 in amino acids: CASSLETGNNSPLHF. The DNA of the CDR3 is TGTGCCAGCAGCTTAGAGACAGGGAATAATTCACCCCTCCACTTT.

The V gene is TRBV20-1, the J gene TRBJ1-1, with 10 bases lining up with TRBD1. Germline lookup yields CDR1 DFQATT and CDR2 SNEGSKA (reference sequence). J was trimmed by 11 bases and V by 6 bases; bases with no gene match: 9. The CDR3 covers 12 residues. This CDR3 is CSAAGQGDNAFF. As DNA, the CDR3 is TGCAGTGCCGCTGGACAGGGGGATAATGCTTTCTTT.

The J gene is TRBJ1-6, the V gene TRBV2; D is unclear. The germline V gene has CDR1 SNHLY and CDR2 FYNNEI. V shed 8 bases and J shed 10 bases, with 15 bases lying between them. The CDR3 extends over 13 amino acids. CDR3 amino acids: CASGEGVDSPLHF. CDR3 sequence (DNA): TGTGCCAGCGGGGAGGGAGTTGACTCACCCCTCCACTTT.

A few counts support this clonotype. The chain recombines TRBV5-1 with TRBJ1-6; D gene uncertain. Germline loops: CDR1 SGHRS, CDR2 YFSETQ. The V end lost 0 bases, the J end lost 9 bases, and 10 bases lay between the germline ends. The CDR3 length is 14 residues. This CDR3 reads CASSLAPTGSPLHF. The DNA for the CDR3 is TGCGCCAGCAGCTTGGCCCCGACCGGTTCACCCCTCCACTTT.

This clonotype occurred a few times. Written as DNA, the CDR3 is TGCAGCGGAGTATGGGAGGATGAAAAACTGTTTTTT. It is translated as CSGVWEDEKLFF. The chain links TRBV29-1 to TRBJ1-4; D is unclear. The germline V gene encodes CDR1 SQVTM and CDR2 ANQGSEA. The CDR3 loop spans 12 amino acids. Trimming cost V 7 bases and J 6 bases, with 12 bases left between them. The full variable domain, completed using reference TRBV29-1 and TRBJ1-4, is SAVISQKPSRDICQRGTSLTIQCQVDSQVTMMFWYRQQPGQSLTLIATANQGSEATYESGFVIDKFPISRPNLTFSTLTVSNMSPEDSSIYLCSGVWEDEKLFFGSGTQLSVL.